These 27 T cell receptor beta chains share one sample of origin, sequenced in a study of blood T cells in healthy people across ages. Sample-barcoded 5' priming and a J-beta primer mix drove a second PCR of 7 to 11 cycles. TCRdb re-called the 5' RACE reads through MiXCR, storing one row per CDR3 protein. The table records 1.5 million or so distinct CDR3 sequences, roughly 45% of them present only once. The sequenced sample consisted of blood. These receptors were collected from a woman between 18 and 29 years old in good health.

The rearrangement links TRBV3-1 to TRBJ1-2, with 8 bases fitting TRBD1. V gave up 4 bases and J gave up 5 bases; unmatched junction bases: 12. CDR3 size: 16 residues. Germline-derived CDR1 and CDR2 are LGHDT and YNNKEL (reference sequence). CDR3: CASSPTVFRTGYGYTF. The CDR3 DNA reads TGTGCCAGCAGCCCAACAGTTTTCAGGACAGGGTATGGCTACACCTTC.

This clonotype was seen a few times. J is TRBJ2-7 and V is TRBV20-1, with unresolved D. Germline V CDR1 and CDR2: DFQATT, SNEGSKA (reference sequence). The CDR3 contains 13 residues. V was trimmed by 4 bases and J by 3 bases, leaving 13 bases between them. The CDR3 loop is CSAIRPNVYEQYF. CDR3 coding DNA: TGCAGTGCTATTCGGCCCAATGTCTACGAGCAGTACTTC.

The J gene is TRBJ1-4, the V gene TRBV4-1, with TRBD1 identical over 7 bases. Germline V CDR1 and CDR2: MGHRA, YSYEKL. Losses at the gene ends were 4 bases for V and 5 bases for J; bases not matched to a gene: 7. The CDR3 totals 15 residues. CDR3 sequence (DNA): TGCGCCAGCAGCCGCCAAGGACAGGTCAATGAAAAACTGTTTTTT. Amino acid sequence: CASSRQGQVNEKLFF.

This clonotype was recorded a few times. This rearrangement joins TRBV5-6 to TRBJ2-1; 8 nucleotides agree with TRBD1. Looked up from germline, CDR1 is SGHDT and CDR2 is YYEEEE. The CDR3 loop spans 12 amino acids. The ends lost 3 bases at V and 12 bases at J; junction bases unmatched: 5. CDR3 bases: TGTGCCAGCAGCTCGTCAGGGGGCAGGCAGTTCTTC. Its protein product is CASSSSGGRQFF.

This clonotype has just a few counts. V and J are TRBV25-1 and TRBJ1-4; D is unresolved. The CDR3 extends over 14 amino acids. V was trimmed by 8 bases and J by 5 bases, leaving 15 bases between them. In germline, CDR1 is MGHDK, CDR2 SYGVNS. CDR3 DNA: TGTGCCAGCCGCCTTCGGGCCTCCAATGAAAAACTGTTTTTT. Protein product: CASRLRASNEKLFF.

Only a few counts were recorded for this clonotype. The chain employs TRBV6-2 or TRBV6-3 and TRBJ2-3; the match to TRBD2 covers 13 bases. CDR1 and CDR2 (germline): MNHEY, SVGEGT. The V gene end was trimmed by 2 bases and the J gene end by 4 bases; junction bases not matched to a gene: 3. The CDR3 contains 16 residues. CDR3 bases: TGTGCCAGCAGTTACGGGACTAGCGGGACTTCAGATACGCAGTATTTT. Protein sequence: CASSYGTSGTSDTQYF.

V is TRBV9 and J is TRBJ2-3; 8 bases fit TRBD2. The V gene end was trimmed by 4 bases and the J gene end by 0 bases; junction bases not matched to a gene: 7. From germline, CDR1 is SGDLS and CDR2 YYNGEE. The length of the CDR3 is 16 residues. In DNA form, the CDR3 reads TGTGCCAGCAGCTTCCCGCGGGGGGCAAGCACAGATACGCAGTATTTT. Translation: CASSFPRGASTDTQYF.

In DNA, the CDR3 is TGTGCCAGCAGCGGGGGGAGGGAGGGTACAGATACGCAGTATTTT. Encoded protein: CASSGGREGTDTQYF. The V call is TRBV7-2, the J call TRBJ2-3, with 7 bases that match TRBD2. Per the germline V gene, CDR1 is SGHTA and CDR2 is FQGNSA. J gave up 3 bases and V 5 bases, and 8 bases lay outside the gene matches. The length of the CDR3 is 15 residues.

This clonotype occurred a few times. The chain's CDR3 is CSACDRGMTEAFF. CDR3 bases: TGCAGTGCCTGTGACAGGGGGATGACTGAAGCTTTCTTT. V and J are TRBV20-1 and TRBJ1-1; TRBD1 aligns across 9 bases. Germline V gene sequence: CDR1 DFQATT, CDR2 SNEGSKA (reference sequence). CDR3 length equals 13 residues. Trimming at V came to 6 bases and at J to 5 bases, leaving 7 bases not matched to a gene.

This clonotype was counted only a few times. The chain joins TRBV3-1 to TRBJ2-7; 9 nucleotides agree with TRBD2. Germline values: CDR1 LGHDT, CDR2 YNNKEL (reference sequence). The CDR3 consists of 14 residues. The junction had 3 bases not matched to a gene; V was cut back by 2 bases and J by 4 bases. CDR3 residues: CASSQPSGAYEQYF. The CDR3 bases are TGTGCCAGCAGCCAACCTAGCGGGGCATACGAGCAGTACTTC.

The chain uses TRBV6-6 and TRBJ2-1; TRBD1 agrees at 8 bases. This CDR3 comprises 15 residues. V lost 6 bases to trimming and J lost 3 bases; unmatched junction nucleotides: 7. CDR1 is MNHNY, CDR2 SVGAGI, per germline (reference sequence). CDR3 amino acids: CASSDRGPNYNEQFF. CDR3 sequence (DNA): TGTGCCAGCAGCGACAGGGGCCCCAACTACAATGAGCAGTTCTTC.

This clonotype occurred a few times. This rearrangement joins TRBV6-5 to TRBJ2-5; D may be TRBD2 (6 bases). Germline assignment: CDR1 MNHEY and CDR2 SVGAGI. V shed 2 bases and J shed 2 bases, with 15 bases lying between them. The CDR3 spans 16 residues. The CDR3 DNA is TGTGCCAGCAGTTACGGGACTTCAAGCGGTCAAGAGACCCAGTACTTC. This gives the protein CASSYGTSSGQETQYF.

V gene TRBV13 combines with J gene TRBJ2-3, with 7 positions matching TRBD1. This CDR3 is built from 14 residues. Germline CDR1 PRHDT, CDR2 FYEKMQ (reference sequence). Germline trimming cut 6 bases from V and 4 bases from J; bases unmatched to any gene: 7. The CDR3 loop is CASSILGQADTQYF. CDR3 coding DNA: TGTGCCAGCAGTATATTAGGACAGGCAGATACGCAGTATTTT.

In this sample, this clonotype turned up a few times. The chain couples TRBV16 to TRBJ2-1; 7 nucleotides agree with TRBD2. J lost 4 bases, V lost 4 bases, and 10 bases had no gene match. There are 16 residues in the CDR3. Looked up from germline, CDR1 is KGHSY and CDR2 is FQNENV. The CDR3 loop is CASSLNPTSAYNEQFF. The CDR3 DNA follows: TGTGCCAGCAGCCTCAACCCAACTAGCGCTTACAATGAGCAGTTCTTC.

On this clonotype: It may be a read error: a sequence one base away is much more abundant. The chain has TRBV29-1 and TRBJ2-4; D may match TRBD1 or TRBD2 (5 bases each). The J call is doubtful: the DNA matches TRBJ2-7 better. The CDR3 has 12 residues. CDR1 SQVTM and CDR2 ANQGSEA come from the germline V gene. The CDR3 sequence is CSVAPGTDEQYF. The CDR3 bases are TGCAGCGTAGCACCTGGGACCGACGAGCAGTACTTC.

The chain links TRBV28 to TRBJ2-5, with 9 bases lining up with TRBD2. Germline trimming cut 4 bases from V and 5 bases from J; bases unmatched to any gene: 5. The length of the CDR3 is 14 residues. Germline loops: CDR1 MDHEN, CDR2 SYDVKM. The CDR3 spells CASSSGGRAETQYF. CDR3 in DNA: TGTGCCAGCAGTTCGGGCGGGAGGGCGGAGACCCAGTACTTC.

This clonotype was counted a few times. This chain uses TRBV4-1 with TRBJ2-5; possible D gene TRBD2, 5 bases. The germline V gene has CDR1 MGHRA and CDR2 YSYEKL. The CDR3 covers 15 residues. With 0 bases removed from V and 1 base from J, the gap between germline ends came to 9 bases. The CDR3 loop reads CASSQDWRFQETQYF. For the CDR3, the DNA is TGCGCCAGCAGCCAAGACTGGAGGTTCCAAGAGACCCAGTACTTC.

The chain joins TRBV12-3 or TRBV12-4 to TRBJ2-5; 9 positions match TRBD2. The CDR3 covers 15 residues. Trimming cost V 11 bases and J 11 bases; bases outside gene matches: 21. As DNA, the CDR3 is TGTGCCGGCACCCCACGCGCGGGGGGGCTTAATGAGCAGTACTTC. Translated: CAGTPRAGGLNEQYF.

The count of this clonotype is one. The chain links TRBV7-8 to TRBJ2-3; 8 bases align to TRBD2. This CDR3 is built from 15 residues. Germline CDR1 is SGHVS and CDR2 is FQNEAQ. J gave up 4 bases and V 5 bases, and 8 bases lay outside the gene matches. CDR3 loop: CASSPRGGGADTQYF. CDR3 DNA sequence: TGTGCCAGCAGCCCCCGGGGGGGGGGCGCAGATACGCAGTATTTT.

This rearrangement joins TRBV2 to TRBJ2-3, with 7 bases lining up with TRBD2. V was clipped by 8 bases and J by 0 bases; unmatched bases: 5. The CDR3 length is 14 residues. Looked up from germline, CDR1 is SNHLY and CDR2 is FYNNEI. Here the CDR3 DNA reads TGTGCCAGCCTAAGGGGACTAAGCACAGATACGCAGTATTTT. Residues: CASLRGLSTDTQYF.

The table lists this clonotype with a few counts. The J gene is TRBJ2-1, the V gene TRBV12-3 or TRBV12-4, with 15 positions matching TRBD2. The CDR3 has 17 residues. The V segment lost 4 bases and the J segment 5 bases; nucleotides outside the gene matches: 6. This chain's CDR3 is CASSWTSGRAPNNEQFF. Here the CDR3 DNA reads TGTGCCAGCAGTTGGACTAGCGGGAGGGCCCCCAACAATGAGCAGTTCTTC.

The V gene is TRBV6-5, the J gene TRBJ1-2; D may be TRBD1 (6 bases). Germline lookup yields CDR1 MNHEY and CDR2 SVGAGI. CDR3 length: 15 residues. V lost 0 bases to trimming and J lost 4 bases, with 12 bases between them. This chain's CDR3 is CASSYSQGNPYGYTF. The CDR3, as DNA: TGTGCCAGCAGTTACTCGCAGGGGAATCCCTATGGCTACACCTTC.

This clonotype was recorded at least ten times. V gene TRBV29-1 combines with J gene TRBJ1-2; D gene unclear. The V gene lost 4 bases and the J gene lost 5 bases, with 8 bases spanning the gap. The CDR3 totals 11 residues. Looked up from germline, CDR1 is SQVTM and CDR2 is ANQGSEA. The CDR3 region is CSVVWEYGYTF. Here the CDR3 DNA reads TGCAGCGTTGTGTGGGAATATGGCTACACCTTC.

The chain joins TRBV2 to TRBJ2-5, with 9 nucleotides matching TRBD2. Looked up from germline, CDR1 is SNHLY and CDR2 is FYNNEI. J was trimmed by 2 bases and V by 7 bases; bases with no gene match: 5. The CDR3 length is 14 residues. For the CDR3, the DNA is TGTGCCAGCATCTCTAGCGGGGTACAAGAGACCCAGTACTTC. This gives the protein CASISSGVQETQYF.

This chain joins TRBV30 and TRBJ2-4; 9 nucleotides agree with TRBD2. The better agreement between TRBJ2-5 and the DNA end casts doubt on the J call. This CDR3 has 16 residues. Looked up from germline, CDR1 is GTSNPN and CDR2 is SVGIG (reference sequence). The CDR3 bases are TGTGCCTGGAGTATTTTAGCGGGGGCACTCCAAGAGACCCAGTACTTC. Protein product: CAWSILAGALQETQYF.

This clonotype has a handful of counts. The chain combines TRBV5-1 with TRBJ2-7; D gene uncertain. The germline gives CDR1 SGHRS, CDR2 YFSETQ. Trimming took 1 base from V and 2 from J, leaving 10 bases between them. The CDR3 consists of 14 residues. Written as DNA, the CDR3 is TGCGCCAGCAGCTTGATCGGGCCCGCCTACGAGCAGTACTTC. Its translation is CASSLIGPAYEQYF.

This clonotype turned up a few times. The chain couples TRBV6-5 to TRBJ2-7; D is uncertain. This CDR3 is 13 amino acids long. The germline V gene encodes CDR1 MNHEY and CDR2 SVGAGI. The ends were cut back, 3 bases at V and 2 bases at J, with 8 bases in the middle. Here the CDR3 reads CASSYAQTYEQYF. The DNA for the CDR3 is TGTGCCAGCAGTTATGCGCAGACCTACGAGCAGTACTTC.